These 14 T cell receptor beta chains share one sample of origin, sequenced in a study of shared clonotypes between healthy human individuals. TCRdb's table, derived via immunoSEQ multiplex PCR, lists solely in-frame clones and lacks some. This sample carries about 2.4 million clones, 85% to 95% of them seen once, and the ten largest clones take roughly 0.14%. The source material was naive CD4+ T cells sorted from blood. Indicated subset: CD45RA+ positively selected. These receptors were taken from a man younger than 35 in good health.

This clone was detected once. The rearrangement uses TRBV2 and TRBJ2-7; D is tentatively TRBD1 or TRBD2 (5 bases each). The germline CDR1 and CDR2 sequences are SNHLY and FYNNEI. The V gene lost 11 bases and the J gene lost 0 bases, with 14 bases spanning the gap. This CDR3 spans 13 amino acids. The CDR3 spells CAYRDGDSYEQYF. DNA for the CDR3: TGTGCCTACCGGGACGGAGACTCCTACGAGCAGTACTTC.

CDR3 in amino acids: CASRPSFQREPVEQYF. The CDR3 DNA reads TGTGCCAGCAGGCCCAGTTTCCAGCGGGAGCCTGTCGAGCAGTACTTC. The rearrangement uses TRBV27 and TRBJ2-7, with 8 nucleotides matching TRBD2. CDR1 MNHEY and CDR2 SMNVEV come from the germline V gene (reference sequence). The J segment lost 6 bases and the V segment lost 6 bases, leaving 16 bases of the junction unmatched. CDR3 length: 16 residues.

V usage is TRBV2 and J usage is TRBJ2-1, with TRBD1 matching over 7 bases. CDR1 SNHLY and CDR2 FYNNEI come from the germline V gene. This CDR3 is built from 14 residues. J was trimmed by 7 bases and V by 4 bases; bases with no gene match: 7. The chain's CDR3 is CASSGQGVVNEQFF. The CDR3 nucleotides read TGTGCCAGCAGTGGACAGGGAGTAGTAAATGAGCAGTTCTTC. Using reference TRBV2 and TRBJ2-1 for the parts outside the CDR3, the full variable domain is EPEVTQTPSHQVTQMGQEVILRCVPISNHLYFYWYRQILGQKVEFLVSFYNNEISEKSEIFDDQFSVERPDGSNFTLKIRSTKLEDSAMYFCASSGQGVVNEQFFGPGTRLTVL.

This clone was counted only a few times. The V call is TRBV5-6, the J call TRBJ1-4; D is undetermined. Germline lookup yields CDR1 SGHDT and CDR2 YYEEEE. V was clipped by 4 bases and J by 1 base, with 11 bases between them. CDR3 length: 15 amino acids. The CDR3 region is CASSKVGVTNEKLFF. The DNA for the CDR3 is TGTGCCAGCAGCAAAGTGGGCGTAACTAATGAAAAACTGTTTTTT. The full variable domain, with the rest looked up from reference TRBV5-6 and TRBJ1-4, is DAGVTQSPTHLIKTRGQQVTLRCSPKSGHDTVSWYQQALGQGPQFIFQYYEEEERQRGNFPDRFSGHQFPNYSSELNVNALLLGDSALYLCASSKVGVTNEKLFFGSGTQLSVL.

This chain joins TRBV6-1 and TRBJ2-7; TRBD1 aligns across 7 bases. V gave up 4 bases and J gave up 6 bases; unmatched junction bases: 15. This CDR3 has 16 amino acids. From germline, CDR1 is MNHNS and CDR2 SASEGT. The CDR3 bases are TGTGCCAGCAGTGTAAACAGGGGCGCGTCCCTGCTCGAGCAGTACTTC. Translation: CASSVNRGASLLEQYF.

The sample holds one count of this clone. The gene calls are TRBV10-3 and TRBJ2-5; 10 positions match TRBD2. With V trimmed by 5 bases and J by 5 bases, 11 bases remained unmatched. CDR1 and CDR2 (germline): ENHRY, SYGVKD. This CDR3 is 16 amino acids long. CDR3 in DNA: TGTGCCATCAGTCCGACGACTAGCGGGCTCGAGGAGACCCAGTACTTC. Its translation: CAISPTTSGLEETQYF.

The chain's CDR3 is CASSPDRGFTDTQYF. The CDR3 bases are TGTGCCAGCAGCCCAGACAGGGGGTTCACAGATACGCAGTATTTT. This chain links TRBV7-2 with TRBJ2-3; TRBD1 matches at 9 bases. V trimming: 5 bases; J trimming: 2 bases; junction bases outside the gene matches: 5. The V gene's germline CDR1 is SGHTA and CDR2 FQGNSA. The CDR3 runs 15 residues.

V usage is TRBV6-5 and J usage is TRBJ1-5; 7 bases align to TRBD1. Germline V gene lookup returns CDR1 MNHEY and CDR2 SVGAGI. Germline trimming cut 8 bases from V and 5 bases from J; bases unmatched to any gene: 6. This CDR3 spans 13 amino acids. The DNA of the CDR3 is TGTGCCAGCGCGGCCCAGGGGGATCAGCCCCAGCATTTT. Translated, it gives CASAAQGDQPQHF.

The J gene is TRBJ1-1, the V gene TRBV29-1; D is undetermined. Looked up from germline, CDR1 is SQVTM and CDR2 is ANQGSEA. This CDR3 comprises 11 residues. CDR3 bases: TGCGTAGTAACCGCGAACACTGAAGCTTTCTTT. Encoded protein: CVVTANTEAFF.

The J gene is TRBJ2-7, the V gene TRBV1; no check of the table's D call, TRBD2, against the DNA was made. TRBV1 is reported as a pseudogene. The CDR3 totals 15 residues. For the CDR3, the DNA is TGCACCAGCAGCCAAGAATGGGGTGGACTATTCGAGCAGTACTTC. Its translation: CTSSQEWGGLFEQYF.

The CDR3 DNA is TGTGCCAGCTCAGAGGACCTGGGGCAAGAGACCCAGTACTTC. Its translation is CASSEDLGQETQYF. The chain joins TRBV18 to TRBJ2-5; D ambiguous. Trimming pared 5 bases from V and 2 bases from J, leaving 12 bases between. The germline CDR1 and CDR2 sequences are KGHSH and LQKENI. CDR3 length: 14 residues.

The chain carries TRBV4-1 and TRBJ1-1; D might be TRBD1 (5 bases). V was shortened by 0 bases and J by 6 bases, with 14 bases between the two germline ends. The CDR3 has 15 amino acids. Germline values: CDR1 MGHRA, CDR2 YSYEKL. For the CDR3, the DNA is TGCGCCAGCAGCCAAGATGCCGGGGGGGACGCTGAAGCTTTCTTT. It codes for CASSQDAGGDAEAFF.

The gene calls are TRBV18 and TRBJ2-5, with 8 bases lining up with TRBD2. Germline V gene lookup returns CDR1 KGHSH and CDR2 LQKENI. The CDR3 sequence is 16 residues long. V dropped 0 bases and J dropped 7; count of bases not matched to a gene: 10. CDR3 region: CASSPPIGSGIVTQYF. CDR3 nucleotides: TGTGCCAGCTCACCACCGATTGGTAGCGGGATTGTGACCCAGTACTTC. Supplemented by reference TRBV18 and TRBJ2-5, the full variable domain reads NAGVMQNPRHLVRRRGQEARLRCSPMKGHSHVYWYRQLPEEGLKFMVYLQKENIIDESGMPKERFSAEFPKEGPSILRIQQVVRGDSAAYFCASSPPIGSGIVTQYFGPGTRLLVL.

The chain couples TRBV13 to TRBJ2-5; no clear D. Deletions cut 4 bases from V and 2 bases from J, with 11 bases between. The CDR3 is 14 residues long. The germline V gene encodes CDR1 PRHDT and CDR2 FYEKMQ (reference sequence). CDR3 nucleotides: TGTGCCAGCAGCTCTGGACCCAAGCAAGAGACCCAGTACTTC. Protein: CASSSGPKQETQYF.